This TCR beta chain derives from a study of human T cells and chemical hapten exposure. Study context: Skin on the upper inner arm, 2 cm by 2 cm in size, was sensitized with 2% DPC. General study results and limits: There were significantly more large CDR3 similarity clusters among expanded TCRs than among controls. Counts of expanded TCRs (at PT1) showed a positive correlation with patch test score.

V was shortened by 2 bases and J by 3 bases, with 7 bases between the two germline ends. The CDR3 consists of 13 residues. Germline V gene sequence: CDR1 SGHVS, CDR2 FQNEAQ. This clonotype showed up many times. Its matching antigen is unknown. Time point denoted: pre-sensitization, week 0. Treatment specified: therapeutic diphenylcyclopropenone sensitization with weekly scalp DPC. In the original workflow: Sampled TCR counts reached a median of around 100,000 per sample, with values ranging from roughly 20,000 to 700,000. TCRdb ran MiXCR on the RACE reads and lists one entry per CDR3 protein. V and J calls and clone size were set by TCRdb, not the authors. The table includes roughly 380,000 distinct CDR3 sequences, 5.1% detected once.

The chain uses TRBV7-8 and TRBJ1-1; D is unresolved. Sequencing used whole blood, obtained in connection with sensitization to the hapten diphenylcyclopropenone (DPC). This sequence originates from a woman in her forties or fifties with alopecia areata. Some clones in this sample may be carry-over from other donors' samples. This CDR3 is CASSLLRDTEAFF. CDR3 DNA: TGTGCCAGCAGCTTATTGCGGGACACTGAAGCTTTCTTT.